These T cell receptor beta chains were read from a single sample in a study of vaccination and CD4 T cells after COVID-19. Using its own MiXCR run on the PCR reads, TCRdb lists one record per CDR3 protein. The sample holds about 9,800 distinct CDR3 sequences, about two fifths seen once. No antigen has been identified for these receptors. The material sequenced was CD4+ T cells from blood, cultured in vitro. The receptors shown here come from a human donor who had recovered from COVID-19. The CDR3 runs from the conserved cysteine through the conserved F or W. Fields, in order: J gene, CDR3 length, D gene, V gene, clone size, CDR3 protein, CDR3 DNA. D genes are given only for firm matches. For some rows the clone size is stated as once, few or many, or as a class when expanded; others skip it.

J: TRBJ2-2
length: 13
D: -
V: TRBV6-1
size: -
CDR3: CASRTTNTGELFF
DNA: TGTGCCAGCAGGACCACGAACACCGGGGAGCTGTTTTTT

J: TRBJ2-7
length: 14
D: -
V: TRBV11-3
size: -
CDR3: CASSTGQSSYEQYF
DNA: TGTGCCAGCAGCACAGGGCAGAGCTCCTACGAGCAGTACTTC

J: TRBJ1-1
length: 17
D: TRBD1
V: TRBV27
size: medium-sized
CDR3: CASSLAGGSARNTEAFF
DNA: TGTGCCAGCAGTTTAGCAGGGGGCTCTGCTCGGAACACTGAAGCTTTCTTT

J: TRBJ2-5
length: 15
D: -
V: TRBV6-1
size: few
CDR3: CASTGGNLYQETQYF
DNA: TGTGCCAGCACCGGAGGAAACTTATACCAAGAGACCCAGTACTTC

J: TRBJ2-4
length: 16
D: -
V: TRBV2
size: -
CDR3: CASSASMASAKNIQYF
DNA: TGTGCCAGCAGTGCTAGCATGGCGTCAGCCAAAAACATTCAGTACTTC

J: TRBJ1-1
length: 13
D: -
V: TRBV6-2/TRBV6-3
size: -
CDR3: CASRKQGNTEAFF
DNA: TGTGCCAGCAGGAAACAGGGGAACACTGAAGCTTTCTTT

J: TRBJ1-2
length: 13
D: -
V: TRBV14
size: -
CDR3: CASEDFTRKSYTF
DNA: TGTGCCAGTGAAGATTTCACCCGAAAGAGCTACACCTTC

J: TRBJ1-5
length: 17
D: TRBD1
V: TRBV6-1
size: few
CDR3: CASRPVRTGGEFQPQHF
DNA: TGTGCCAGCAGACCGGTGAGGACAGGGGGCGAGTTTCAGCCCCAGCATTTT

J: TRBJ1-2
length: 13
D: -
V: TRBV30
size: few
CDR3: CAWSVGQNYGYTF
DNA: TGTGCCTGGAGTGTGGGGCAGAACTATGGCTACACCTTC

J: TRBJ1-2
length: 14
D: -
V: TRBV4-1
size: -
CDR3: CASSQQTDNYGYTF
DNA: TGCGCCAGCAGCCAGCAGACAGACAACTATGGCTACACCTTC

J: TRBJ2-5
length: 13
D: -
V: TRBV7-9
size: -
CDR3: CASIKGLGETQYF
DNA: TGTGCCAGCATAAAGGGGCTAGGAGAGACCCAGTACTTC

J: TRBJ1-2
length: 14
D: -
V: TRBV19
size: few
CDR3: CASSIVGSRAGYTF
DNA: TGTGCCAGTAGTATAGTCGGATCCCGGGCGGGCTACACCTTC

J: TRBJ2-5
length: 12
D: -
V: TRBV6-2/TRBV6-3
size: -
CDR3: CASSYGGETQYF
DNA: TGTGCCAGCAGTTACGGGGGGGAGACCCAGTACTTC

J: TRBJ1-5
length: 15
D: -
V: TRBV21-1
size: -
CDR3: CASSKSASLNQPQHF
DNA: TGTGCCAGCAGCAAATCAGCCAGCTTGAATCAGCCCCAGCATTTT

J: TRBJ2-1
length: 13
D: TRBD2
V: TRBV5-4
size: -
CDR3: CAPGGANNNEQFF
DNA: TGTGCCCCCGGGGGGGCTAACAACAATGAGCAGTTCTTC

J: TRBJ1-2
length: 13
D: -
V: TRBV5-1
size: -
CDR3: CASSLEQTYGYTF
DNA: TGCGCCAGCAGCTTGGAACAAACCTATGGCTACACCTTC

J: TRBJ2-5
length: 16
D: TRBD1
V: TRBV3-1
size: -
CDR3: CASSPMKGQGGETQYF
DNA: TGTGCCAGCAGCCCCATGAAGGGACAGGGCGGTGAGACCCAGTACTTC

J: TRBJ1-5
length: 12
D: -
V: TRBV12-3/TRBV12-4
size: -
CDR3: CASSLLNQPQHF
DNA: TGTGCCAGCAGTTTGCTCAATCAGCCCCAGCATTTT

J: TRBJ1-3
length: 13
D: -
V: TRBV7-2
size: few
CDR3: CASRAGGGNTIYF
DNA: TGTGCCAGCAGGGCGGGGGGTGGAAACACCATATATTTT

J: TRBJ1-5
length: 12
D: -
V: TRBV6-5
size: -
CDR3: CASSYSIQPQHF
DNA: TGTGCCAGCAGTTACTCGATCCAGCCCCAGCATTTT

J: TRBJ1-5
length: 15
D: -
V: TRBV5-6
size: -
CDR3: CASSLGGYSNQPQHF
DNA: TGTGCCAGCAGCTTGGGCGGATATAGCAATCAGCCCCAGCATTTT

J: TRBJ1-1
length: 13
D: -
V: TRBV5-6
size: once
CDR3: CASSLNEGVVAFF
DNA: TGTGCCAGCAGCTTGAATGAGGGCGTGGTAGCTTTCTTT

J: TRBJ2-7
length: 14
D: -
V: TRBV15
size: -
CDR3: CATSRTASNYEQYF
DNA: TGTGCCACCAGCAGAACCGCGAGCAACTACGAGCAGTACTTC

J: TRBJ1-5
length: 16
D: TRBD1
V: TRBV24-1
size: -
CDR3: CATSDLGRGTGQPQHF
DNA: TGTGCCACCAGTGATTTAGGCAGGGGGACGGGTCAGCCCCAGCATTTT

J: TRBJ2-3
length: 12
D: -
V: TRBV5-6
size: -
CDR3: CASSLVSDTQYF
DNA: TGTGCCAGCAGCTTGGTGTCAGATACGCAGTATTTT

J: TRBJ2-1
length: 19
D: TRBD2
V: TRBV20-1
size: -
CDR3: CSAREGRLERGSSYNEQFF
DNA: TGCAGTGCTAGAGAAGGCCGGTTGGAGCGGGGGAGCTCCTACAATGAGCAGTTCTTC

J: TRBJ1-6
length: 20
D: -
V: TRBV7-9
size: -
CDR3: CASSFGVMKWARSYNSPLHF
DNA: TGTGCCAGCAGCTTCGGGGTGATGAAATGGGCCCGCTCCTATAATTCACCCCTCCACTTT

J: TRBJ1-5
length: 16
D: -
V: TRBV9
size: -
CDR3: CASSVVKGRSNQPQHF
DNA: TGTGCCAGCAGCGTAGTGAAGGGGAGAAGCAATCAGCCCCAGCATTTT

J: TRBJ2-1
length: 14
D: -
V: TRBV11-3
size: -
CDR3: CASSLVGVNNEQFF
DNA: TGTGCCAGCAGCTTGGTAGGAGTAAACAATGAGCAGTTCTTC

J: TRBJ1-2
length: 17
D: -
V: TRBV7-6
size: few
CDR3: CASSLGGREESNYGYTF
DNA: TGTGCCAGCAGCTTAGGGGGGAGGGAAGAATCTAACTATGGCTACACCTTC

J: TRBJ1-1
length: 15
D: -
V: TRBV27
size: -
CDR3: CASSMGLGFSTEAFF
DNA: TGTGCCAGCAGTATGGGACTTGGATTCTCCACTGAAGCTTTCTTT